A selection of T cell receptor beta chains follows, all from one sample in a study of blood T cell repertoires in COVID-19. Assay: immunoSEQ multiplex PCR; the TCRdb copy retains only in-frame clones and omits some. The repertoire holds approximately 70,000 clones, with about nine tenths as singletons. Sequenced sample: peripheral blood. All receptors come from a woman aged 55-75 years with acute or convalescent COVID-19. The CDR3 runs from the conserved cysteine through the conserved F or W. Each record gives: D gene, clone size, V gene, J gene, CDR3 DNA, CDR3 protein. D genes are given only for firm matches. Clone sizes are given selectively: once, few, many, or a class where the clone is expanded.

D: TRBD1
size: NA
V: TRBV10-3
J: TRBJ1-2
DNA: TGTGCCATCAGACCCTCGACAGGGGGCAAGTTCGGTGGCTACACCTTC
CDR3: CAIRPSTGGKFGGYTF

D: NA
size: NA
V: TRBV4-1
J: TRBJ2-7
DNA: TGCGCCAGCAGCCAAGTGGGGGCAGGGTCGTACGAGCAGTACTTC
CDR3: CASSQVGAGSYEQYF

D: TRBD2
size: NA
V: TRBV11-3
J: TRBJ2-3
DNA: TGTGCCAGCAGCTTATTTAGCGGGGGGCTTAGCACAGATACGCAGTATTTT
CDR3: CASSLFSGGLSTDTQYF

D: TRBD1
size: NA
V: TRBV19
J: TRBJ2-2
DNA: TGTGCCAGTAGTCACAGACAGGGTGGAACCGGGGAGCTGTTTTTT
CDR3: CASSHRQGGTGELFF

D: NA
size: NA
V: TRBV6-5
J: TRBJ1-1
DNA: TGTGCCAGCAGTCCAAACCGGGGGGGCACTGAAGCTTTCTTT
CDR3: CASSPNRGGTEAFF

D: TRBD2
size: NA
V: TRBV9
J: TRBJ2-2
DNA: TGTGCCAGCAGCCTGACTAGCGACGGCACCGGGGAGCTGTTTTTT
CDR3: CASSLTSDGTGELFF

D: TRBD1
size: NA
V: TRBV28
J: TRBJ1-6
DNA: TGTGCCAGCAGAAACACAGGGGGCGGATATTCACCCCTCCACTTT
CDR3: CASRNTGGGYSPLHF

D: NA
size: NA
V: TRBV3-1/TRBV3-2
J: TRBJ1-4
DNA: TGTGCCAGCAGCCAAGGCCAGATAGGAGCCAATGAAAAACTGTTTTTT
CDR3: CASSQGQIGANEKLFF

D: TRBD1
size: few
V: TRBV19
J: TRBJ1-5
DNA: TGTGCCAGTAGTATAGCCCCCTACAGACAGGGGAATCAGCCCCAGCATTTT
CDR3: CASSIAPYRQGNQPQHF

D: NA
size: NA
V: TRBV5-6
J: TRBJ2-6
DNA: TGTGCCAGCAGCCTAGTTCTCTCTGGGGCCAACGTCCTGACTTTC
CDR3: CASSLVLSGANVLTF

D: NA
size: NA
V: TRBV6-5
J: TRBJ1-1
DNA: TGTGCCAGCAGTGACTCAGGGACTAAAGCTTTCTTT
CDR3: CASSDSGTKAFF

D: NA
size: NA
V: TRBV9
J: TRBJ2-7
DNA: TGTGCCAGCAGCGTGGCCCTGAGGTCCTACGAGCAGTACTTC
CDR3: CASSVALRSYEQYF

D: NA
size: NA
V: TRBV12-5
J: TRBJ2-1
DNA: TGTGCTAGTGGTTTTTCGGGGGGCAGGATCAATGAGCAGTTCTTC
CDR3: CASGFSGGRINEQFF

D: NA
size: NA
V: TRBV7-6
J: TRBJ1-1
DNA: TGTGCCAGCAGACCGGGACTCTGGGACACTGAAGCTTTCTTT
CDR3: CASRPGLWDTEAFF

D: NA
size: once
V: TRBV19
J: TRBJ2-3
DNA: TGTGCCAGTAGTATTCAGGACACACGCACAGATACGCAGTATTTT
CDR3: CASSIQDTRTDTQYF

D: TRBD2
size: NA
V: TRBV2
J: TRBJ2-1
DNA: TGTGCCAGCACGAGCGGGGGGCCCAACAAGGAGCAGTTCTTC
CDR3: CASTSGGPNKEQFF

D: NA
size: NA
V: TRBV12-3/TRBV12-4
J: TRBJ2-2
DNA: TGTGCCAGTAATATTGGGGGCAGCGGGGAGCTGTTTTTT
CDR3: CASNIGGSGELFF

D: NA
size: NA
V: TRBV6-5
J: TRBJ1-1
DNA: TGTGCCAGCAGGCTAGGGGTAGTCGCTTTCTTT
CDR3: CASRLGVVAFF

D: TRBD1
size: NA
V: TRBV13
J: TRBJ1-6
DNA: TGTGCCAGCAGCTTCCGACAGGGAAAATTTGAATCACCCCTCCACTTT
CDR3: CASSFRQGKFESPLHF

D: TRBD1
size: NA
V: TRBV24-1
J: TRBJ1-5
DNA: TGTGCCAGGACAGGGGTTTTGCAGCCCCAGCATTTT
CDR3: CARTGVLQPQHF

D: NA
size: NA
V: TRBV27
J: TRBJ1-1
DNA: TGTGCCAGCAGTCAGACAGTGAACACTGAAGCTTTCTTT
CDR3: CASSQTVNTEAFF

D: TRBD1
size: NA
V: TRBV19
J: TRBJ2-7
DNA: TGTGCCAGTAGTAGCCGGGACAGCCCCTACGAGCAGTACTTC
CDR3: CASSSRDSPYEQYF

D: NA
size: few
V: TRBV5-1
J: TRBJ2-1
DNA: TGCGCCAGCAGCCAACAGGGCTATGAGCAGTTCTTC
CDR3: CASSQQGYEQFF

D: NA
size: NA
V: TRBV9
J: TRBJ2-3
DNA: TGTGCCAGCAGCGTAGGTTTGGGGGCCCTCACAGATACGCAGTATTTT
CDR3: CASSVGLGALTDTQYF

D: TRBD1
size: NA
V: TRBV6-5
J: TRBJ2-1
DNA: TGTGCCAGCAACCCGGGACAGTACAATGAGCAGTTCTTC
CDR3: CASNPGQYNEQFF

D: NA
size: once
V: TRBV7-9
J: TRBJ2-3
DNA: TGTGCCAGCAGCCCTGAGTATAGCCCAGATACGCAGTATTTT
CDR3: CASSPEYSPDTQYF

D: TRBD2
size: NA
V: TRBV5-1
J: TRBJ2-5
DNA: TGCGCCAGCAGCGGGGGGACTAGATCCGAGGAGACCCAGTACTTC
CDR3: CASSGGTRSEETQYF

D: NA
size: NA
V: TRBV9
J: TRBJ2-5
DNA: TGTGCCAGCAGCGCAGGGCCCACCTCTTTGCGGGGACAAGAGACCCAGTACTTC
CDR3: CASSAGPTSLRGQETQYF

D: NA
size: once
V: TRBV27
J: TRBJ1-2
DNA: TGTGCCAGCAGTTTATCCGCTAACTATGGCTACACCTTC
CDR3: CASSLSANYGYTF

D: NA
size: NA
V: TRBV28
J: TRBJ2-7
DNA: TGTGCCAGCAGTCTGGGGACTTCATACGAGCAGTACTTC
CDR3: CASSLGTSYEQYF

D: NA
size: NA
V: TRBV5-4
J: TRBJ1-3
DNA: TGTGCCAGCAGCCTCGGGACTCCCTCGGGAAACACCATATATTTT
CDR3: CASSLGTPSGNTIYF

D: NA
size: NA
V: TRBV14
J: TRBJ1-5
DNA: TGTGCCAGCAGCCAAGGGGAGGGGCCCCAGCATTTT
CDR3: CASSQGEGPQHF

D: NA
size: NA
V: TRBV19
J: TRBJ1-5
DNA: TGTGCCAGTAGTAGCGGAGATCAGCCCCAGCATTTT
CDR3: CASSSGDQPQHF

D: NA
size: once
V: TRBV3-1/TRBV3-2
J: TRBJ1-2
DNA: TGTGCCAGCAGCCAGGCTGACAGGAGGATCTATGGCTACACCTTC
CDR3: CASSQADRRIYGYTF

D: NA
size: few
V: TRBV7-3
J: TRBJ2-6
DNA: TGTGCCAGCAGCCCCAGCAGGGCCTCTGGGGCCAACGTCCTGACTTTC
CDR3: CASSPSRASGANVLTF

D: NA
size: NA
V: TRBV5-1
J: TRBJ1-3
DNA: TGCGCCAGCAGCTTGGAGCAACCTTGGAGCTCTGGAAACACCATATATTTT
CDR3: CASSLEQPWSSGNTIYF

D: TRBD2
size: few
V: TRBV7-7
J: TRBJ2-7
DNA: TGTGCCAGCAGCTCCGGGACTAGCGGTTACTCCTACGAGCAGTACTTC
CDR3: CASSSGTSGYSYEQYF

D: NA
size: NA
V: TRBV25-1
J: TRBJ1-4
DNA: TGTGCCAGCAGTTCGCCGGGACAAGTCCTTGCAACTAATGAAAAACTGTTTTTT
CDR3: CASSSPGQVLATNEKLFF

D: NA
size: NA
V: TRBV5-1
J: TRBJ1-6
DNA: TGCGCCAGCAGCTTGGCCACAGGGTTAAGCTCCTATAATTCACCCCTCCACTTT
CDR3: CASSLATGLSSYNSPLHF

D: NA
size: NA
V: TRBV3-1/TRBV3-2
J: TRBJ2-3
DNA: TGTGCCAGCAGCACGCGACAGGTGACCACAGATACGCAGTATTTT
CDR3: CASSTRQVTTDTQYF

D: NA
size: few
V: TRBV11-2
J: TRBJ2-7
DNA: TGTGCCAGCACCGAGGAGATGCGGGAGCAGTACTTC
CDR3: CASTEEMREQYF

D: NA
size: NA
V: TRBV5-1
J: TRBJ1-1
DNA: TGCGCCAGCAGCTTGGCCGGGAACACTGAAGCTTTCTTT
CDR3: CASSLAGNTEAFF

D: NA
size: NA
V: TRBV5-1
J: TRBJ2-5
DNA: TGCGCCAGCAGCCAGGACCCGGGGGAGACCCAGTACTTC
CDR3: CASSQDPGETQYF

D: NA
size: NA
V: TRBV6-5
J: TRBJ1-6
DNA: TGTGCCAGCAGCCTGGAAGGGGATAATTCACCCCTCCACTTT
CDR3: CASSLEGDNSPLHF

D: NA
size: NA
V: TRBV6-4
J: TRBJ2-3
DNA: TGTGCCAGCAGTGAGTACTACGGCACAGATACGCAGTATTTT
CDR3: CASSEYYGTDTQYF

D: NA
size: NA
V: TRBV15
J: TRBJ1-4
DNA: TGTGCCACCAGCACCCTTGTGCAGGGCGGTAATGAAAAACTGTTTTTT
CDR3: CATSTLVQGGNEKLFF

D: TRBD1
size: NA
V: TRBV19
J: TRBJ2-7
DNA: TGTGCCAGTAGTCCAGGGACAGGTTACTACGAGCAGTACTTC
CDR3: CASSPGTGYYEQYF

D: NA
size: NA
V: TRBV5-4
J: TRBJ1-4
DNA: TGTGCCAGCAGCCCGGACCGGGGAAAATTTGAAAAACTGTTTTTT
CDR3: CASSPDRGKFEKLFF

D: NA
size: once
V: TRBV5-6
J: TRBJ1-2
DNA: TGTGCCAGCAGCTTGGCCTCAGGGTCGAGGATGGTTGGCTACACCTTC
CDR3: CASSLASGSRMVGYTF

D: TRBD2
size: NA
V: TRBV5-4
J: TRBJ2-2
DNA: TGTGCCAGCAGCTCCTTAGCGGGGGGGCCCGCCGGGGAGCTGTTTTTT
CDR3: CASSSLAGGPAGELFF

D: NA
size: NA
V: TRBV7-9
J: TRBJ1-4
DNA: TGTGCCAGCAGCTCAGGGGCGCGGTTGGCTCCGAATGAAAAACTGTTTTTT
CDR3: CASSSGARLAPNEKLFF

D: NA
size: NA
V: TRBV24-1
J: TRBJ1-2
DNA: TGTGCCACCAGTGCTGAGAGAGACTATGGCTACACCTTC
CDR3: CATSAERDYGYTF

D: NA
size: NA
V: TRBV7-2
J: TRBJ2-3
DNA: TGTGCCAGCAGCTTGTCGAGGATAGATACGCAGTATTTT
CDR3: CASSLSRIDTQYF

D: NA
size: NA
V: TRBV2
J: TRBJ1-2
DNA: TGTGCCAGCAGGACCACAGGGTCTGGCTACACCTTC
CDR3: CASRTTGSGYTF

D: TRBD1
size: NA
V: TRBV5-1
J: TRBJ1-2
DNA: TGCGCCAGCAGCTGGGGGACAGGGGACGGCTATGGCTACACCTTC
CDR3: CASSWGTGDGYGYTF

D: NA
size: NA
V: TRBV2
J: TRBJ1-4
DNA: TGTGCCAGCAGTGAAGACATAGGAGATGAAAAACTGTTTTTT
CDR3: CASSEDIGDEKLFF

D: TRBD1
size: few
V: TRBV4-1
J: TRBJ1-6
DNA: TGCGCCAGCAGCCAAACCCTCGGGACAGGGAACAATTCACCCCTCCACTTT
CDR3: CASSQTLGTGNNSPLHF